Listed below are T cell receptor beta chains from one sample, sequenced in a study of T cell clones after liver transplantation. Method: immunoSEQ multiplex PCR; TCRdb's copy keeps in-frame clones and lacks some. Among around 77,000 clones listed, approximately 80% were seen once. The material sequenced was CD4+ T cells from blood, taken 12 months after liver transplant. The receptors were sampled from a human patient who received a liver transplant. Part of the T cell pool may stem from the graft donor. CDR3s include the opening cysteine and the closing phenylalanine or tryptophan. A D gene is named only where the DNA matches it firmly. Clone size is stated in some rows and not others, as once, few, many or a class when expanded.

TGTGCCAGCAGCTTAGAATCCGGCGGGGAGCTGTTTTTT | CASSLESGGELFF | - | - | TRBJ2-2 | TRBV7-2
TGCGCCAGCAGCCAAGAAGCTCGGGGCATGGGACAGCCCCAGCATTTT | CASSQEARGMGQPQHF | - | - | TRBJ1-5 | TRBV4-1
TGTGCCAGCAGTTTATCGTTCCAAGAGACCCAGTACTTC | CASSLSFQETQYF | - | - | TRBJ2-5 | TRBV27
TGTGCCACCAGCAGAGAGATCGGGGGGGAGCAGTTCTTC | CATSREIGGEQFF | TRBD2 | - | TRBJ2-1 | TRBV15
TGTGCCAGCTCACTAGGCTCCGTGAACACTGAAGCTTTCTTT | CASSLGSVNTEAFF | - | - | TRBJ1-1 | TRBV18
TGCGCCAGCAGTGAGTCGAGCCCGGGACAGCAGTACTTC | CASSESSPGQQYF | - | many | TRBJ2-7 | TRBV10-1
TGCGCCAGCAGCCAAGATTGGGGGTACAATGAGCAGTTCTTC | CASSQDWGYNEQFF | - | - | TRBJ2-1 | TRBV4-3
TGTGCCAGCAGTTTTCCCCCTAGCGGGAGGGCCGATGAGCAGTTCTTC | CASSFPPSGRADEQFF | TRBD2 | - | TRBJ2-1 | TRBV28
TGTGCCAGCAGTTCCCCCGGTGGGAGTCGGGGTTTGGATACGCAGTATTTT | CASSSPGGSRGLDTQYF | - | - | TRBJ2-3 | TRBV28
TGTGCCAGCAGCGTAGAAGGCAGGGCGGCAGATACGCAGTATTTT | CASSVEGRAADTQYF | - | - | TRBJ2-3 | TRBV9
TGTGCCAGCTCACCACCTCGTGTCCCGGGACAGTACAATGAGCAGTTCTTC | CASSPPRVPGQYNEQFF | TRBD1 | - | TRBJ2-1 | TRBV18
TGTGCCAGCAGGGACAGTTCAAAAAAGGGGGAAAAACTGTTTTTT | CASRDSSKKGEKLFF | - | - | TRBJ1-4 | TRBV28
TGTGCCAGCTCAAAGGACAGGGAAGGTGAAGCTTTCTTT | CASSKDREGEAFF | TRBD1 | - | TRBJ1-1 | TRBV18
TGTGCCAGCTCACCACTCGACAGTTCAATCATGAACACTGAAGCTTTCTTT | CASSPLDSSIMNTEAFF | - | - | TRBJ1-1 | TRBV18
TGTGCCAGCAGCTTGGACAGGGGCTATGCTAACTATGGCTACACCTTC | CASSLDRGYANYGYTF | TRBD1 | - | TRBJ1-2 | TRBV5-4
TGTGCCAGCACTGACCTAGGCAAGGGTTGGGACACCGGGGAGCTGTTTTTT | CASTDLGKGWDTGELFF | - | - | TRBJ2-2 | TRBV28
TGTGCCAGCACATCTGTGAACACCGGGGAGCTGTTTTTT | CASTSVNTGELFF | - | once | TRBJ2-2 | TRBV28
TGTGCCAGCAGTCCCGGGACAGGGATGAACACTGAAGCTTTCTTT | CASSPGTGMNTEAFF | TRBD1 | - | TRBJ1-1 | TRBV6-5
TGTGCCAGCAGCTTAGTGGTTGGGAGGGGGAGAGGCACAGATACGCAGTATTTT | CASSLVVGRGRGTDTQYF | - | - | TRBJ2-3 | TRBV7-2
TGTGCCAGCAGTTTAGGGGGCGGGACCGACCCCTACAATGAGCAGTTCTTC | CASSLGGGTDPYNEQFF | - | - | TRBJ2-1 | TRBV28
TGTGCCAGCAGCGCTCGGGGTAGCGGGAACACAGATACGCAGTATTTT | CASSARGSGNTDTQYF | TRBD2 | - | TRBJ2-3 | TRBV9
TGCGCCAGCAGCTTGACAGGTGGCGCGACCCCTCAAGAGACCCAGTACTTC | CASSLTGGATPQETQYF | - | - | TRBJ2-5 | TRBV5-1
TGTGCCAGCAGTTTGGACGTCTACGAGCAGTACTTC | CASSLDVYEQYF | - | once | TRBJ2-7 | TRBV28
TGTGCCAGCAGCTTAGAGTGGACGAGGACCCAGTACTTC | CASSLEWTRTQYF | - | once | TRBJ2-5 | TRBV11-2
TGCGCCAGCAGCTTCGGGACTAGCGGGAGCAATGAGCAGTTCTTC | CASSFGTSGSNEQFF | TRBD2 | - | TRBJ2-1 | TRBV5-1
TGCGCCAGCAGCCCGGGGACAGGGCCTATCAATGAGCAGTTCTTC | CASSPGTGPINEQFF | TRBD1 | few | TRBJ2-1 | TRBV5-1
TGTGCCAGCAGTTCCCGAGGGCACGGGACTAGCGGGAGGGCCCATCTGTTCGAGCAGTACTTC | CASSSRGHGTSGRAHLFEQYF | TRBD2 | - | TRBJ2-7 | TRBV28
TGTGCCAGCTCACCAAGACTAGCGGGAGTCAATGAGCAGTTCTTC | CASSPRLAGVNEQFF | TRBD2 | - | TRBJ2-1 | TRBV18
TGTGCCAGCAGCTTCTCCGCCAGGAATGAGCAGTTCTTC | CASSFSARNEQFF | - | - | TRBJ2-1 | TRBV7-9
TGTGCCAGCAGCCTGACCGTAGGGCCCCAGCATTTT | CASSLTVGPQHF | - | - | TRBJ1-5 | TRBV7-2
TGTGCCAGCAGTCTCGCCTCGTTGGGGAAACACACCTTC | CASSLASLGKHTF | - | few | TRBJ1-2 | TRBV2
TGTGCCAGCAGCTTGCAGATGGGAGAGAGTGGAAACACCATATATTTT | CASSLQMGESGNTIYF | - | - | TRBJ1-3 | TRBV7-2
TGTGCCAGCAGCTTGAGGGTTACCACTGAAGCTTTCTTT | CASSLRVTTEAFF | - | - | TRBJ1-1 | TRBV5-6
TGTGCCAGCAGTTACCACACCGGGGAGCTGTTTTTT | CASSYHTGELFF | - | few | TRBJ2-2 | TRBV2
TGTGCCAGCGCTATCCGAAACATTCAGTACTTC | CASAIRNIQYF | - | - | TRBJ2-4 | TRBV6-6
TGTGCCAGCAGCTTAGATAGCGGAGTTCCCCCGGCAGATACGCAGTATTTT | CASSLDSGVPPADTQYF | - | - | TRBJ2-3 | TRBV7-2
TGTGCCAGCAGACTTACCGGGACAGGGGGGAATTCACCCCTCCACTTT | CASRLTGTGGNSPLHF | TRBD1 | - | TRBJ1-6 | TRBV5-6
TGTGCCAGCAGTTTAGCAGGCGCGGGAGGCCCCACCTCCTACGAGCAGTACTTC | CASSLAGAGGPTSYEQYF | TRBD2 | - | TRBJ2-7 | TRBV28
TGTGCCAGCAGCCTGACGTCCCCGCTCGGCGAAAAACTGTTTTTT | CASSLTSPLGEKLFF | - | - | TRBJ1-4 | TRBV7-9
TGTGCCAGCAGTGACGCGGCAGGGGGGGAGACCCAGTACTTC | CASSDAAGGETQYF | - | - | TRBJ2-5 | TRBV2
TGCGCCAGCAGCTTGGGCGCGACTAGCGGACTCACAGATACGCAGTATTTT | CASSLGATSGLTDTQYF | TRBD2 | - | TRBJ2-3 | TRBV5-1
TGTGCCAGCTCAACAGGGTCCGCTGAAGCTTTCTTT | CASSTGSAEAFF | - | - | TRBJ1-1 | TRBV18
TGTGCCACCAGCAGAGATCGGGGGGCTGGCAATCAGCCCCAGCATTTT | CATSRDRGAGNQPQHF | - | - | TRBJ1-5 | TRBV15
TGTGCCTGGAACAGGGTCAGCGGCTACACCTTC | CAWNRVSGYTF | - | - | TRBJ1-2 | TRBV30
TGCGCCAGCAGAACTAGCGGGAGCTCAGATACGCAGTATTTT | CASRTSGSSDTQYF | TRBD2 | - | TRBJ2-3 | TRBV5-1
TGTGCCAGCAGTCCCGGACAGGGGCAATATTTT | CASSPGQGQYF | TRBD1 | - | TRBJ2-3 | TRBV27
TGCGCCAGCAGCCAAGTTGTAGCGGGAGGCTCCTACGAGCAGTACTTC | CASSQVVAGGSYEQYF | TRBD2 | - | TRBJ2-7 | TRBV4-1
TGCGCCAGCAGTGGACAGGCCGACTATGGCTACACCTTC | CASSGQADYGYTF | - | - | TRBJ1-2 | TRBV10-2
TGTGCCAGCGATGACGCTCGGACCCCGGGGACCCAGTACTTC | CASDDARTPGTQYF | - | - | TRBJ2-5 | TRBV28